This entry lists 4 T cell receptor beta chains sequenced from one sample in a study of tumor-infiltrating lymphocytes in localized non-small cell lung cancer (dated by TCRdb to the early 2020s). Library construction relied on the immunoSEQ multiplex PCR assay. The clones in this table, taken by TCRdb from immuneACCESS, are in-frame only. Not every clone is retained; where verified, under half of the shortfall comes from an unresolved V gene, and the cause of the rest is unknown. This sample lists thousands of clones; 74% were detected once. The top ten clonotypes cover approximately 31% of the sample. The sample comprised lung tumor tissue. These receptors were taken from a human donor with non-small cell lung cancer.

This chain joins TRBV6-4 and TRBJ1-1; D remains unclear. CDR3 size: 13 residues. Germline loops: CDR1 MRHNA, CDR2 SNTAGT. The germline V and J ends were trimmed by 6 bases and 4 bases, with 12 bases remaining between them. CDR3 nucleotides: TGTGCCAGCAGCACCTTGGAGGGCACTGAAGCTTTCTTT. This gives the protein CASSTLEGTEAFF.

The chain is built from TRBV6-6 and TRBJ1-5; 7 bases match TRBD1. This CDR3 region has 15 residues. The trim removed 2 bases at V and 1 base at J, leaving 2 bases unmatched. Germline V gives CDR1 MNHNY, CDR2 SVGAGI (reference sequence). As DNA, the CDR3 is TGTGCCAGCAGTTACAAGGGGGCAAGCAATCAGCCCCAGCATTTT. It codes for CASSYKGASNQPQHF.

The chain uses TRBV6-5 and TRBJ2-3; TRBD2 matches at 10 bases. The V and J ends lost 5 bases and 4 bases, in that order; junction bases with no gene match: 3. Germline CDR1 and CDR2: MNHEY and SVGAGI. The CDR3 is made up of 14 amino acids. This CDR3 reads CASSLAGAADTQYF. The CDR3 coding sequence is TGTGCCAGCAGTCTAGCGGGGGCGGCAGATACGCAGTATTTT.

The rearrangement uses TRBV6-1 and TRBJ2-7; D remains ambiguous. This CDR3 contains 18 residues. Trimming removed 0 bases at V and 1 base at J, with 19 bases between. The germline V gene encodes CDR1 MNHNS and CDR2 SASEGT. CDR3 DNA sequence: TGTGCCAGCAGTGAAGCCTTATCTGGTCCGGTGGTATCCTACGAGCAGTACTTC. Its protein product is CASSEALSGPVVSYEQYF.